This entry features one T cell receptor beta chain sequence. Clones were sequenced by immunoSEQ multiplex PCR, and TCRdb holds only the in-frame ones, with some missing. The sample includes about 74,000 clones, 80% to 95% of them seen just once. The data were obtained in a study of T cell changes during pregnancy in multiple sclerosis. V was pared by 4 bases and J by 4 bases, with 19 bases between. CDR3 length equals 17 residues. Per germline, CDR1 SNHLY and CDR2 FYNNEI. The sequencing here drew on peripheral blood, taken after pregnancy. The chain links TRBV2 to TRBJ2-2, with D perhaps TRBD1 (6 bases). The TCR comes from a female donor in good health, enrolled as a control in a pregnancy study. CDR3 nucleotides: TGTGCCAGCAGTGCCGAGCTCCTCAAGACAGGCACCGGGGAGCTGTTTTTT. It yields the protein CASSAELLKTGTGELFF.